This T cell receptor beta chain was identified during a study of T cell changes during pregnancy in multiple sclerosis (dated by TCRdb to between 2018 and 2021). The study in broad terms: In women with multiple sclerosis, the researchers looked at how the T cell repertoire shifted as pregnancy progressed.

With regard to this clone: This receptor's antigen is unknown. No qualities accompany the bases; no much larger clone lies one base away.

The cysteine opens and the phenylalanine closes a CDR3 of 16 amino acids. Just CDR3 DNA is preserved here, 48 bases in frame from base 1. Cut back by 2 bases and 0 bases, the V and J ends lie 14 bases apart. For CDR1 and CDR2, the germline V gene (reference sequence) lists LNHDA and SQIVND. Library construction relied on the immunoSEQ multiplex PCR assay. Here the immuneACCESS table is served through TCRdb, limited to in-frame sequences with V and J called. Missing clones are a known gap in these copies; in checked studies unresolved V genes cover under half, and the rest lacks a known reason. The sample data list around 30,000 clones, and roughly 89% of these were observed just once. Approximately 8.7% of the sample lies in the top ten.

The material was CD8+ T cells from peripheral blood mononuclear cells, obtained in the first trimester of pregnancy. This chain joins TRBV19 to TRBJ2-7; TRBD2 might be the D gene, on 6 matching bases. This sequence was found in a female donor with multiple sclerosis, enrolled in a pregnancy study. The CDR3 protein: CASSITVAAGSYEQYF. In nucleotide form, the sequence is TGTGCCAGTAGTATAACTGTAGCGGCCGGCTCCTACGAGCAGTACTTC. With the rest looked up from the reference TRBV19 and TRBJ2-7 genes rather than sequenced, the full variable domain is DGGITQSPKYLFRKEGQNVTLSCEQNLNHDAMYWYRQDPGQGLRLIYYSQIVNDFQKGDIAEGYSVSREKKESFPLTVTSAQKNPTAFYLCASSITVAAGSYEQYFGPGTRLTVT.